The T cell receptor beta chain described here comes from a study of cytomegalovirus exposure and HLA in healthy donors (dated by TCRdb to the late 2010s). Broadly, across the study: An earlier analysis of roughly 500 of the donors reported 250 to 350 Gb of sequence data and 117 million unique TCR beta sequences from about 179 million T cells. Around 330 gigabases of sequencing data and around 88 million unique TCR sequences made up an early release that covered 500 to 650 HLA-typed donors. Of the roughly 390 genotyped donors, 80% to 90% were placed in the genetic ancestry cluster associated with self-reported Caucasian donors. The aim of the study was to test whether cataloging public T cell receptors could identify signatures of past pathogen exposure. The T cell repertoires of under 700 subjects were profiled by immunosequencing and related to cytomegalovirus serostatus. Besides the first cohort of around 700 subjects, a separate validation cohort made up of roughly 130 different subjects was used. To predict cytomegalovirus infection status, the study combined high-throughput TCR immunosequencing, statistical association of individual TCRs with disease status, and machine learning. A later analysis re-examined previously published TCR beta repertoires from just over 650 donors and added high-resolution HLA genotyping to investigate patterns of TCR occurrence. In the later analysis, no new phenotypic data were used to find candidate immune exposures; instead, reliance was placed on TCR beta sequences and their occurrence across donors. In an earlier analysis of several hundred of the donors, high-throughput TCR beta sequencing was used to judge whether each TCR beta V gene segment behaved as functional or pseudogenic. Donor age, sex, ethnicity and CMV serostatus were compiled alongside the repertoire data. A later genetic analysis used genome-wide SNP genotypes for 398 of the 666 donors, treating that subset as a discovery cohort. All discovery cohort repertoires had been generated using a single sequencing platform. HLA typing covered class I and class II loci at four-digit resolution. Typing coverage differed by locus: A, B, C, DRB1 and DQB1 were typed in roughly 620-630 donors, DQA1 in about 500, DPA1 in around 600, and DPB1 in 450 to 480. Roughly 5 DR-DQ haplotypes were handled as single units for association and clustering because linkage in the cohort was strong. Among almost 400 genotyped donors of the cohort, an average of around 240,000 unique TCR beta nucleotide sequences were sequenced per donor, around 20% of them non-productive.

The cohort consisted of fewer than 700 healthy bone marrow donors. At the time of sampling, all cohort members were nominally healthy, though unrecorded immune exposures were likely present. CMV serostatus was recorded as positive for about 300 and negative for about 50% of the roughly 700 cohort members, whereas no CMV serostatus was recorded for the donor in question. Every donor gave a peripheral blood sample, and the peripheral blood mononuclear cells from that sample were used for TCR beta sequencing. Genomic DNA was extracted from the blood cell samples with the Qiagen DNeasy Blood Extraction Kit. Beyond this particular receptor, the publication reports: Because HLA typing was unavailable for some donors at each locus, only the typed subset was used in association tests. In the study, about 150 TCR beta chains were listed as associated with cytomegalovirus. Linkage disequilibrium might explain the correlated functional status among segregating V segments, but an unknown experimental factor could not be ruled out. A later analysis found that most CMV-associated TCR beta chains appeared HLA-restricted, with HLA associations seemingly driven largely by CMV exposure. In a later analysis, TCR association rates were found to vary across HLA loci, with the most associated TCRs seen for DRB1 alleles and the fewest for HLA-C alleles. The classifier was reported to diagnose cytomegalovirus status with high specificity and sensitivity in both the original cohort and the validation cohort. A later genetic analysis reported fewer N-insertions in productive TCRs among donors in an Asian-associated ancestry cluster than the roughly 620-donor mean. In a later analysis, HLA-associated TCR beta chains were found to be more clonally expanded and to have lower generation probabilities than equally common non-associated chains. At a false discovery rate of 0.05, a later analysis linked under 20,000 TCR beta sequences to specific HLA alleles. A later genetic analysis associated a missense DCLRE1C variant with V-gene and J-gene trimming of TCR beta chains, and an independent cohort replicated the association. A few of the identified cytomegalovirus-associated TCR beta chains were confirmed in vitro to be specific for cytomegalovirus antigens. According to a later analysis, parvovirus B19, influenza, CMV and Epstein-Barr virus appeared linked to several top co-occurrence clusters. The authors suggested that the approach could potentially be extended to other disease states and immunological phenotypes. About 17 rarely observed V segments, including chromosome 9 orphons, were excluded from the earlier analysis of 550 to 700 of the donors because counts were too low. A further reported finding was that TCR beta sequences accurately predicted the HLA-A and HLA-B alleles for most subjects in the first cohort. Assigning TCR associations to individual alleles was difficult when HLA alleles, especially DR and DQ, strongly co-occurred. Most TCR sequences were observed very rarely across donors, whereas some public TCRs were present in many individuals. Broadly in line with IMGT annotations, most TCR beta V segments showed up in productive rearrangements about 87% or about 30% of the time in an earlier analysis of roughly 590 of the donors. Only TCR beta chains were sequenced in this cohort, and the absence of alpha or paired-chain data limited detectable features. Some IMGT-functional V segments, including TRBV6-2 and TRBV6-3, could not be told apart with the 87-base-pair reads, so those segments were excluded. Roughly uniform sequencing depth across donors was assumed in presence/absence analyses, although this assumption may not hold. A group of highly shared sequence variants was considered likely to be a technical artifact of the sequencing pipeline. CMV serostatus was the only immune exposure information available for the cohort.

The CDR3 holds 14 amino acids from the cysteine to the phenylalanine. The sequence is cut down to CDR3 DNA, 42 bases in frame from base 1. The germline V gene encodes CDR1 MGHRA and CDR2 YSYEKL. V loses 0 bases of germline sequence and J loses 0 bases, and the interval between the two ends is 6 bases. The library relied on the immunoSEQ multiplex PCR assay. A mixture of 60 forward primers for TCR Vbeta segments and 13 reverse primers for TCR Jbeta segments was used in the multiplex PCR. A multiplex PCR assay on genomic DNA amplified the CDR3 region of rearranged TCR beta genes. The Illumina HiSeq System was used to sequence the amplified TCR beta libraries as 87-base-pair reads. As for the authors' bioinformatics: Across the 670 or so repertoires, a later analysis counted 75 million to 90 million unique TCR beta chains, around 10 million of which were shared by at least two donors. Raw reads were error-corrected and collapsed into unique sequences by a nearest-neighbor algorithm in which closely related sequences were merged to remove PCR and sequencing errors. Alignment of CDR3 sequences to IMGT reference sequences was used to assign V, D and J gene segments. For a sequence to be retained, at least a six-nucleotide match to both a V gene segment and a J gene segment was required. A rearrangement was called productive if the CDR3 had no stop codons and remained in frame with V and J, and every other rearrangement was called non-productive. CDR3 was defined by IMGT convention, running from the second conserved V-encoded cysteine to the conserved J-encoded phenylalanine. The earlier analysis of approximately 500 of the donors excluded sequences that lacked an unambiguous match to a single V gene segment. An earlier analysis of a few hundred of the donors classified V segments as functional when productive rearrangements were above 56.7% and as segregating when the standard deviation between donors was above 5%. A statistical classification framework was developed to diagnose cytomegalovirus status using the catalog of TCR beta chain sequences. A later analysis assigned V and J genes by comparing TCR nucleotide sequences with IMGT/GENE-DB human TR gene sequences. Using the TCRdist pipeline, a later analysis assigned CDR3 sequences along with most-parsimonious VDJ recombination scenarios. In a later analysis, every TCR beta chain was defined by the combination of its CDR3 amino acid sequence and its V-gene family, and reads without a unique V-gene family were dropped. As a way to deal with suspected cross-contamination and a sequencing artifact, a later analysis dropped 450 to 600 nucleotide sequences that were highly shared and had low generation probability. For each public chain, a later analysis derived a clonal expansion index from normalized ranks of inferred template counts within each repertoire. In a later analysis, generation probabilities were computed with a VDJ recombination model fitted to out-of-frame rearrangements, and the resulting probabilities were checked against IGoR. In a later analysis, hypergeometric tests were used to score TCR-TCR, TCR-HLA and TCR-CMV co-occurrence, with a repertoire-size bias correction applied to TCR pairs. In a later analysis, false discovery rates were estimated by permuting HLA or CMV assignments 20 times. A later analysis grouped co-occurring TCRs with DBSCAN, adding TCRdist sequence similarity when clustering within HLA-allele-positive subsets. Co-occurrence clustering excluded repertoires with fewer than 30,000 or more than 120,000 public chains, plus five with anomalous nucleotide sharing. TCRdb retrieved this table from immuneACCESS and kept in-frame rearrangements only. Not all clones are present; in checked studies, unresolved V genes account for under half, and no reason is known for the remainder. That table is the source of V, J and clone size, and D and trimming were worked out from the DNA. The sample table holds about 100,000 clones, of which about three fifths were seen once. The ten largest account for about 4.4% of the sample.

Turning to this clone: Which antigen it targets is not known. No quality values exist for individual bases; no much larger clone is one base distant.

The rearrangement combines TRBV4-1 with TRBJ2-7; the D gene is unclear. Sequencing was done on a sample of PBMCs. This receptor was obtained from a human donor in good health. The CDR3 region reads CASSQDHSSYEQYF. The bases are TGCGCCAGCAGCCAAGATCACAGCTCCTACGAGCAGTACTTC.